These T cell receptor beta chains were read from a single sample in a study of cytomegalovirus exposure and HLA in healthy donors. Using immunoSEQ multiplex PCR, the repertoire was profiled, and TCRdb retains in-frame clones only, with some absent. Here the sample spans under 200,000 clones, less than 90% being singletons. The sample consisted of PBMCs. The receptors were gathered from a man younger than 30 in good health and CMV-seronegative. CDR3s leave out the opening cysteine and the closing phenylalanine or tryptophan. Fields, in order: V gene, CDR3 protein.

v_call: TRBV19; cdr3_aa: ASSIVLRGRANYGYT
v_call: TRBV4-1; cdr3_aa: ASSLIELVLGQGSGNTIY
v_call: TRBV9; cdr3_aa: ASSVEAGWADTQY
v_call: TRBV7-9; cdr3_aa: ASSLVQMNTEAF
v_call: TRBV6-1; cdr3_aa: ASSEKGGLGTEAF
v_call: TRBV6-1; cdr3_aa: ASRQGQGTYEQY
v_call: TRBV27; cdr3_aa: ASSFSVGGTDTQY
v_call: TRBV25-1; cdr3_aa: ASSDRGPRDNEQF
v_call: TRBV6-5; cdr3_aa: ASSYSTGMNTEAF
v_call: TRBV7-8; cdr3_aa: ASSLRRAGDGTGQTYEQY
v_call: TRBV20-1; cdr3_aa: SASGPYGYT
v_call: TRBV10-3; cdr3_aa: AIRGGGDQPQH
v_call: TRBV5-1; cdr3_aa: ASSFDQGPQH
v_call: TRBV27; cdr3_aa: ASSLTGGRGNYEQY
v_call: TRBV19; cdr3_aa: ASSSPGTDYNEQF
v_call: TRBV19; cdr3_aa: ASSPSSRGYEQY
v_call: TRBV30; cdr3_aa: ACILQGRVYEAF
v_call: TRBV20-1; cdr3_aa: SAQTDTIY
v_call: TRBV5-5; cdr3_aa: ASSLDRAGYGYT
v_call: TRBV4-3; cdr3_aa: ASSPNGGAKNIQY
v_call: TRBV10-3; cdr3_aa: AISESRGTGELF
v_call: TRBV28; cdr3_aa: ASSSFTGTGVRNQPQH